The present entry profiles one T cell receptor (beta chain) with its context. Assay used: immunoSEQ multiplex PCR; TCRdb lists only in-frame clones, some missing. Of about 300,000 clones in the sample, approximately 84% were seen once. This sample is part of a study of blood T cell repertoires in COVID-19. Trimming removed 2 bases from V and 4 bases from J; junction bases left unmatched: 5. The germline V gene has CDR1 SGHRS and CDR2 YFSETQ. This CDR3 is built from 16 residues. The sample was peripheral blood. V is TRBV5-1 and J is TRBJ2-1; 11 nucleotides agree with TRBD2. The sequence was obtained from a human donor with COVID-19, enrolled during active disease. The donor label of this sample is uncertain. The CDR3 coding sequence is TGCGCCAGCAGCTTAGACGGGACTAGCGGTTACAATGAGCAGTTCTTC. Amino acid sequence: CASSLDGTSGYNEQFF.